Below are 15 T cell receptor beta chains sequenced from a single sample in a study of early T cells in non-severe SARS-CoV-2 infection. TCRdb passed the 5' RACE reads through MiXCR, listing each CDR3 protein once. The sample shows around 31,000 distinct CDR3 sequences, roughly a tenth of them seen only once. Input material: whole blood. The origin of the receptors is an adult who was a healthcare worker with PCR-confirmed SARS-CoV-2 infection or an uninfected control (not recorded which).

The chain carries TRBV20-1 and TRBJ1-1; D remains ambiguous. Per germline, CDR1 DFQATT and CDR2 SNEGSKA (reference sequence). Trimming took off 5 bases at V and 2 bases at J, with 12 bases between the two ends. The CDR3 is 13 amino acids. The CDR3 DNA reads as TGCAGTGCTCCCGGACCGGGCAACACTGAAGCTTTCTTT. It codes for CSAPGPGNTEAFF.

This clonotype was found many times. V is TRBV19 and J is TRBJ2-6; 9 bases line up with TRBD1. J lost 0 bases, V lost 8 bases, and 11 bases had no gene match. This CDR3 is 18 amino acids long. CDR1 is LNHDA, CDR2 SQIVND, per germline (reference sequence). The CDR3 here is CASSYGNRGPSGANVLTF. As DNA, the CDR3 is TGTGCCAGTTCCTATGGTAACAGGGGGCCCTCTGGGGCCAACGTCCTGACTTTC.

This clonotype was observed many times. This chain uses TRBV27 with TRBJ1-1; D may be TRBD1 (6 bases). The length of the CDR3 is 13 residues. Trimming shortened V by 5 bases and J by 1 base, and 8 bases separated the two germline ends. CDR1 is MNHEY, CDR2 SMNVEV, per germline (reference sequence). This CDR3 is CASSQTGNTEAFF. CDR3 DNA: TGTGCCAGCAGTCAGACAGGGAACACTGAAGCTTTCTTT.

This clonotype was recorded many times. The chain combines TRBV29-1 with TRBJ1-5; no firm D call. The CDR3 has 13 residues. Germline V CDR1 and CDR2: SQVTM, ANQGSEA. V was trimmed by 4 bases and J by 4 bases, leaving 11 bases between them. The DNA for the CDR3 is TGCAGCGTTGGTGCCGGGGTGAATCAGCCCCAGCATTTT. It translates to CSVGAGVNQPQHF.

The gene calls are TRBV30 and TRBJ1-3; no firm D call. Deletions cut 8 bases from V and 4 bases from J, with 9 bases between. The CDR3 contains 11 residues. Germline values: CDR1 GTSNPN, CDR2 SVGIG (reference sequence). DNA for the CDR3: TGTGCCCTCACGAGGGGAAACACCATATATTTT. Encoded protein: CALTRGNTIYF.

This clonotype was counted many times. The rearrangement uses TRBV30 and TRBJ2-7; D is possibly TRBD1 (5 bases). Germline CDR1 is GTSNPN and CDR2 is SVGIG (reference sequence). Trimming stripped 4 bases from V and 3 bases from J, with 16 bases between. This CDR3 is 14 amino acids long. CDR3 protein: CAWTGHPLGYEQYF. The CDR3 bases are TGTGCCTGGACCGGACACCCCTTAGGCTACGAGCAGTACTTC.

This clonotype was seen ten or more times. The rearrangement uses TRBV6-1 and TRBJ1-1; the D is unclear. CDR3 length: 10 amino acids. CDR1 is MNHNS, CDR2 SASEGT, per germline. Trimming removed 9 bases from V and 1 base from J, with 3 bases in between. Here the CDR3 reads CASTNTEAFF. CDR3 in DNA: TGTGCCAGTACGAACACTGAAGCTTTCTTT.

The rearrangement joins TRBV7-2 to TRBJ1-1; D possibly corresponds to TRBD1 (6 bases). The CDR3 runs to 13 residues. CDR1 is SGHTA, CDR2 FQGNSA, per germline. Deletions cut 3 bases from V and 6 bases from J, with 11 bases between. CDR3 amino acids: CASSLIGGAEAFF. The DNA of the CDR3 is TGTGCCAGCAGCTTGATAGGGGGTGCTGAAGCTTTCTTT.

This clonotype was counted at least ten times. The chain links TRBV3-1 to TRBJ1-1; the D is unclear. There are 12 residues in the CDR3. The germline V gene has CDR1 LGHDT and CDR2 YNNKEL (reference sequence). Between the trimmed V and J ends, which lost 1 base and 4 bases, there was a span of 4 bases. The CDR3 sequence is CASSQGPTEAFF. The DNA for the CDR3 is TGTGCCAGCAGCCAAGGGCCCACTGAAGCTTTCTTT.

The sample holds many counts of this clonotype. V and J are TRBV15 and TRBJ2-5; D remains unclear. Per the germline V gene, CDR1 is LNHNV and CDR2 is YYDKDF (reference sequence). This CDR3 spans 18 amino acids. V lost 0 bases, J lost 1 base, and 18 bases lay in between. This CDR3 is CATSRDQLGLTVQETQYF. The CDR3 region has the DNA TGTGCCACCAGCAGAGATCAGCTGGGGTTAACAGTCCAAGAGACCCAGTACTTC. Full variable domain (remainder filled in from reference TRBV15 and TRBJ2-5): DAMVIQNPRYQVTQFGKPVTLSCSQTLNHNVMYWYQQKSSQAPKLLFHYYDKDFNNEADTPDNFQSRRPNTSFCFLDIRSPGLGDTAMYLCATSRDQLGLTVQETQYFGPGTRLLVL.

This clonotype was seen a few times. The V and J genes are TRBV7-2 and TRBJ1-6; D perhaps matches TRBD1 (5 bases). The V and J ends lost 5 bases and 5 bases respectively, with 13 bases between them. The CDR3 contains 15 residues. Germline V gene lookup returns CDR1 SGHTA and CDR2 FQGNSA. CDR3 region: CASSGWGRDNSPLHF. The CDR3 nucleotides are TGTGCCAGCAGCGGCTGGGGACGGGATAATTCACCCCTCCACTTT.

V usage is TRBV5-4 and J usage is TRBJ1-4; D remains unclear. Germline assignment: CDR1 SGHNT and CDR2 YYREEE (reference sequence). The CDR3 is made up of 15 amino acids. Trimming took off 0 bases at V and 5 bases at J, with 11 bases between the two ends. The CDR3 spells CASSLDGAGNEKLFF. CDR3 nucleotide sequence: TGTGCCAGCAGCTTGGATGGTGCGGGGAATGAAAAACTGTTTTTT. The variable domain in full, with the rest retrieved from reference TRBV5-4 and TRBJ1-4, is ETGVTQSPTHLIKTRGQQVTLRCSSQSGHNTVSWYQQALGQGPQFIFQYYREEENGRGNFPPRFSGLQFPNYSSELNVNALELDDSALYLCASSLDGAGNEKLFFGSGTQLSVL.

The chain carries TRBV7-3 and TRBJ2-2; a weak D match, TRBD1 (5 bases). CDR3 size: 14 residues. V gave up 4 bases and J gave up 5 bases, with 11 bases separating them. CDR1 SGHTA and CDR2 FQGTGA come from the germline V gene. The CDR3 protein is CASSSTGLTGELFF. CDR3 coding DNA: TGTGCCAGCAGCTCCACAGGATTGACCGGGGAGCTGTTTTTT.

On this clonotype itself: This may be a read error, as it is one base from a much larger clone. The genes are TRBV2 and TRBJ1-2, with TRBD1 identical over 7 bases. The CDR3 extends over 13 amino acids. Germline V CDR1 and CDR2: SNHLY, FYNNEI. V shed 6 bases and J 4 bases; nucleotides not matched to a gene: 5. The CDR3 protein is CASSGTVPYGYTF. CDR3 in DNA: TGTGCCAGCAGCGGGACAGTACCCTATGGCTACACCTTC.

This clonotype was found a few times. The chain carries TRBV18 and TRBJ2-5, with D possibly being TRBD1 (5 bases). The V end lost 0 bases, the J end lost 0 bases, and 5 bases lay between the germline ends. CDR3 length: 14 residues. CDR1 and CDR2 (germline): KGHSH, LQKENI. The CDR3 here is CASSPPTDQETQYF. Here the CDR3 DNA reads TGTGCCAGCTCACCACCGACAGACCAAGAGACCCAGTACTTC. The entire variable domain, with the rest obtained from reference TRBV18 and TRBJ2-5, is as follows: NAGVMQNPRHLVRRRGQEARLRCSPMKGHSHVYWYRQLPEEGLKFMVYLQKENIIDESGMPKERFSAEFPKEGPSILRIQQVVRGDSAAYFCASSPPTDQETQYFGPGTRLLVL.